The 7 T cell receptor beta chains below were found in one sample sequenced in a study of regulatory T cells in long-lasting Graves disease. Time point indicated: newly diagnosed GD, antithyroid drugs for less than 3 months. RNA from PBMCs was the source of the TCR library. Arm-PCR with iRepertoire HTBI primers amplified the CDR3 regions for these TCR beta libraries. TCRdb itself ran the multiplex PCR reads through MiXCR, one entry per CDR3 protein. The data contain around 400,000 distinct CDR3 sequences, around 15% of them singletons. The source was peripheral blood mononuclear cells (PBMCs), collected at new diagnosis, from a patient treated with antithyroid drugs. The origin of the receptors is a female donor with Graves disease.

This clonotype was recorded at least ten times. The CDR3 is CASGLVFQETQYF. For the CDR3, the DNA is TGTGCTAGTGGTTTGGTGTTTCAAGAGACCCAGTACTTC. V gene TRBV12-5 combines with J gene TRBJ2-5; D remains unclear. The CDR3 has 13 amino acids. CDR1 and CDR2 (germline): LGHNT, FRNRAP. The V end lost 0 bases, the J end lost 2 bases, and 4 bases lay between the germline ends.

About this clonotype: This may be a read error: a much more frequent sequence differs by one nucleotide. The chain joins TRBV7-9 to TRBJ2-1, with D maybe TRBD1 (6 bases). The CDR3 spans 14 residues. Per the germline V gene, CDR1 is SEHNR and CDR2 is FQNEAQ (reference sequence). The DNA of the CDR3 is TGTACCAGCAGCTCCGTAATCAGGGGACCTGAGCAGTTCTTC. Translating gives CTSSSVIRGPEQFF.

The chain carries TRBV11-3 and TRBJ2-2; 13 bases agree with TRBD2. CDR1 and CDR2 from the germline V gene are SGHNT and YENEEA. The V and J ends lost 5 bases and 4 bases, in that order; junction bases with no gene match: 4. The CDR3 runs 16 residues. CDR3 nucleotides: TGTGCCAGCAGCCGTGGACTAGCGGGAGCCACCGGGGAGCTGTTTTTT. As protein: CASSRGLAGATGELFF.

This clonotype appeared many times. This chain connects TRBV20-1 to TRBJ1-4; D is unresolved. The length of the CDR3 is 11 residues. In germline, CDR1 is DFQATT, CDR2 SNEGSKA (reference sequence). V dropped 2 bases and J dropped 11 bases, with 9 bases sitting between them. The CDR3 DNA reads TGCAGTGCTAGAATGGATGCGAAACTGTTTTTT. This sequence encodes CSARMDAKLFF.

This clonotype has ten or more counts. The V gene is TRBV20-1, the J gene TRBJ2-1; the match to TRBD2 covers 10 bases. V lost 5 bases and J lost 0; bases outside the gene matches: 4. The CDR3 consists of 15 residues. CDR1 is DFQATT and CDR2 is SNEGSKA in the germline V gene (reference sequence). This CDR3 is CSAPPSGSSYNEQFF. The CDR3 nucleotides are TGCAGTGCTCCCCCTAGCGGGAGCTCCTACAATGAGCAGTTCTTC.

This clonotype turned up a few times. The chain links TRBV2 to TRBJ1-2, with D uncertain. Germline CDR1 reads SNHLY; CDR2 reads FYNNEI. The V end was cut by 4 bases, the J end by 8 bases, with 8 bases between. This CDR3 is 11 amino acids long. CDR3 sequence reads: CASSAVIGYTF. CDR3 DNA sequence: TGTGCCAGCAGTGCCGTAATAGGCTACACCTTC.

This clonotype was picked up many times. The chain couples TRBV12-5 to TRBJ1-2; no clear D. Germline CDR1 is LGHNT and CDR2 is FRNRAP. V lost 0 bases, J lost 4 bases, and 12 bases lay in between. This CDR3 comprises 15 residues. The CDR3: CASGLVWESVYGYTF. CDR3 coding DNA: TGTGCTAGTGGTTTGGTTTGGGAGTCGGTCTATGGCTACACCTTC.